These T cell receptor beta chains were read from a single sample in a study of beta chain features in type 1 diabetes. TCRdb's table, derived via immunoSEQ multiplex PCR, lists solely in-frame clones and lacks some. The sample records about 280,000 clones, about 15% being singletons. Specimen: naive CD4+ T cells from blood. The receptor set was obtained from a man aged 18 to 30 with type 1 diabetes. Each CDR3 is given with its conserved first and last residue. Clone size appears in some rows only: once, few, many, or a class for an expanded clone.

j_call	clone_size	v_call	cdr3_aa
TRBJ2-7	.	TRBV28	CASSSVSSGQAYEQYF
TRBJ2-2	few	TRBV9	CASSVVASVTGELFF
TRBJ2-1	few	TRBV7-9	CASSLSISRDSYNEQFF
TRBJ2-1	.	TRBV6-6	CASSQSGNEQFF
TRBJ1-4	.	TRBV15	CATSRDGGLQLFF
TRBJ1-5	.	TRBV9	CASSPGQDSNQPQHF
TRBJ2-6	.	TRBV19	CASSIGTGVAGANVLTF
TRBJ2-7	.	TRBV7-2	CASSRTSGPYEQYF
TRBJ2-7	few	TRBV18	CASSPPTATSGSTNEQYF
TRBJ1-2	.	TRBV7-2	CASSTRQGFSSGGYTF
TRBJ1-5	few	TRBV7-9	CASSASQGSSNQPQHF
TRBJ2-7	.	TRBV5-1	CASSALGPGKQYF
TRBJ2-7	few	TRBV2	CASSERDRPYEQYF
TRBJ2-7	few	TRBV28	CASSYRGLGSYEQYF
TRBJ1-2	few	TRBV4-1	CASSQEQGLGYTF
TRBJ1-1	few	TRBV5-1	CASSLAGVSGTEAFF
TRBJ2-1	.	TRBV4-1	CASSHNGDEQFF
TRBJ2-2	.	TRBV7-9	CASIQLPSTGELFF
TRBJ2-3	few	TRBV5-1	CASSLYGSSTDTQYF
TRBJ2-3	few	TRBV5-4	CASSPIVSTDTQYF
TRBJ1-1	.	TRBV5-1	CASRPQGAGNTEAFF
TRBJ1-1	.	TRBV28	CASSLVGGTEAFF
TRBJ2-3	.	TRBV30	CAWRRGRSSDTQYF
TRBJ2-5	.	TRBV9	CASSQGLAGAQETQYF
TRBJ1-2	.	TRBV30	CAWSVHRGYGYTF
TRBJ2-7	.	TRBV6-5	CASSKQGYEQYF
TRBJ2-3	.	TRBV20-1	CSANFADTQYF
TRBJ1-1	.	TRBV9	CASSVEFPPRVAFF
TRBJ2-1	.	TRBV5-6	CASSLAGGPNEQFF
TRBJ1-2	.	TRBV7-2	CASSSYRDSYGYTF
TRBJ2-7	.	TRBV5-1	CASGRTSGGTYYEQYF
TRBJ2-1	few	TRBV19	CASSTLWSGTSYNEQFF
TRBJ2-7	few	TRBV7-2	CASSLGQVAGYEQYF
TRBJ2-1	few	TRBV29-1	CSHRTSGSSEQFF
TRBJ1-5	few	TRBV2	CASTGDRYNQPQHF
TRBJ2-7	.	TRBV7-8	CASSQRTGAYEQYF
TRBJ1-3	.	TRBV4-3	CASSPQGTGNTIYF
TRBJ2-7	.	TRBV29-1	CSVETGTTYEQYF
TRBJ1-5	few	TRBV4-3	CASSPRAAGQPQHF
TRBJ2-2	.	TRBV4-1	CASSRKEGLAGGHTGELFF
TRBJ2-1	.	TRBV7-6	CARGGVNEQFF
TRBJ1-1	.	TRBV9	CASSARIGNSEAFF
TRBJ2-1	.	TRBV27	CASSSLAGVVNEQFF
TRBJ1-6	.	TRBV9	CASSVQIYNSPLHF
TRBJ1-6	.	TRBV16	CASSLRQFSYNSPLHF
TRBJ2-5	.	TRBV6-6	CASSSTSVGETQYF
TRBJ2-5	.	TRBV28	CASSFNAGDQETQYF
TRBJ1-1	few	TRBV7-9	CASSAIQGGEAFF
TRBJ2-7	.	TRBV11-2	CASSLGQGGTGYEQYF
TRBJ1-2	.	TRBV29-1	CSVEGTYGDGYTF
TRBJ1-4	.	TRBV19	CASSDGQGSEKLFF
TRBJ1-1	.	TRBV4-2	CASSRRLAENTEAFF
TRBJ1-2	few	TRBV7-9	CASSAGGRNYGYTF
TRBJ2-1	few	TRBV4-1	CASSQPTSGSKDEQFF
TRBJ1-5	few	TRBV11-2	CASSPSDRGIQPQHF
TRBJ2-3	few	TRBV9	CASSVASGVTDTQYF
TRBJ2-1	.	TRBV7-9	CASSLVTSGGNEQFF
TRBJ2-2	few	TRBV7-2	CASSLSGTRSTGELFF
TRBJ2-5	.	TRBV5-1	CASSLRATAQAQETQYF
TRBJ2-1	.	TRBV28	CASSFGGEQFF